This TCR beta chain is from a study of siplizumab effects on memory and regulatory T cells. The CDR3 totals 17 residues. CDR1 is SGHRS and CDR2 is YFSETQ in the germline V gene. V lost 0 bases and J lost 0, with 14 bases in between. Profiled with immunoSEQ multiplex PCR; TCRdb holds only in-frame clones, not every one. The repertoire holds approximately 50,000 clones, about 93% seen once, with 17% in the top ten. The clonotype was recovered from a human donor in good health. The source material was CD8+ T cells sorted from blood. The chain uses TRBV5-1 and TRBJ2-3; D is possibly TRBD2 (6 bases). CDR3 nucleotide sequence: TGCGCCAGCAGCTTGGACCGACTAGGTCTGAGCACAGATACGCAGTATTTT. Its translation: CASSLDRLGLSTDTQYF.